What follows describes a single T cell receptor (beta chain). Antigen specificity is unknown. Every isolated RNA sample was fully reverse transcribed, so sequencing captured expressed TCRB transcripts. Roughly 3.5 million reads per sample were averaged for naive, central memory and regulatory samples. The repertoire was sequenced with immunoSEQ multiplex PCR; TCRdb's copy has only in-frame clones and lacks some. The table includes 150,000 to 200,000 clones, around 63% detected once. This specimen belongs to a study of beta chain features in type 1 diabetes. Study findings and constraints: Researchers reported that naive, central memory and Treg TCRB repertoires appeared more similar in patients than in healthy donors. Moderate but significant shortening of TCRB CDR3s was recorded in all four CD4+ subsets from Type 1 diabetes patients.

Sorting produced populations that all topped 98% purity. The clonotype originates from a man under 40 with type 1 diabetes. The sample comprised naive CD4+ T cells from blood.

CDR3 coding DNA: TGCAGTGCTAGGGACTATGGCTACACCTTC. Protein product: CSARDYGYTF. The gene calls are TRBV20-1 and TRBJ1-2; no clear D gene. The CDR3 covers 10 residues. In germline, CDR1 is DFQATT, CDR2 SNEGSKA (reference sequence). The V gene lost 3 bases and the J gene lost 3 bases, with 2 bases spanning the gap.